This T cell receptor beta chain is from a study of blood T cells in healthy people across ages. General study results and limits: Roughly linear declines in TCR beta diversity per million T cells occurred with age. With unsorted PBMCs, a conclusive comparison of naive versus antigen-experienced cells was not possible. A greater number of naive CD4+ cells and higher diversity distinguished long-lived donors from aged donors.

In germline, CDR1 is SGHAT, CDR2 FQNNGV. This CDR3 is built from 16 residues. With 4 bases clipped from V and 1 base from J, the junction kept 5 bases outside the gene matches. Worth noting for this clonotype: As yet, its antigen is unknown.

The people who gave samples were healthy Caucasians from Russia, aged roughly 6 to 100. The use of a sample-barcoded 5' primer and a J-beta primer mix characterized a second PCR of 7 to 11 cycles. A single record per CDR3 protein comes from TCRdb applying MiXCR to the 5' RACE reads. Of about 970,000 distinct CDR3 sequences in the sample, roughly 51% were seen once. The chain couples TRBV11-2 to TRBJ2-3, with TRBD2 matching 10 bases. Sequenced: blood. The clonotype comes from a woman in her sixties or seventies in good health. This CDR3 reads CASSWAGTSGTDTQYF. DNA of the CDR3: TGTGCCAGCAGCTGGGCCGGGACTAGCGGCACAGATACGCAGTATTTT.